Below are 22 T cell receptor beta chains sequenced from a single sample in a study of control samples from healthy donors and cancer patients. The protocol was immunoSEQ multiplex PCR, while the TCRdb copy is restricted to in-frame clones and leaves out a portion. The sample shows under 200,000 clones, just under 95% of them seen only once. Sequencing was carried out using blood. The receptor source for this set is a woman aged 60-75 years in good health.

The chain is built from TRBV2 and TRBJ1-2; D call uncertain. Trimming shortened V by 8 bases and J by 5 bases, and 18 bases separated the two germline ends. Germline V gene lookup returns CDR1 SNHLY and CDR2 FYNNEI. The CDR3 is 14 amino acids. The CDR3 is CASVRTAWDYGYTF. The CDR3 DNA reads TGTGCCAGCGTAAGGACGGCGTGGGATTATGGCTACACCTTC.

The CDR3 reads CASSPPSTFRGTEAFF. In nucleotides, the CDR3 is TGTGCCAGCAGCCCACCCAGCACTTTTCGGGGCACTGAAGCTTTCTTT. The chain carries TRBV7-9 and TRBJ1-1; D unclear. The V gene lost 5 bases and the J gene lost 4 bases, with 20 bases spanning the gap. CDR3 length: 16 residues. The V gene's germline CDR1 is SEHNR and CDR2 FQNEAQ (reference sequence).

The V and J genes are TRBV6-4 and TRBJ1-2; the D is unclear. CDR1 and CDR2 from the germline V gene are MRHNA and SNTAGT. V lost 3 bases and J 7 bases, leaving 12 bases between the germline ends. This CDR3 has 13 amino acids. Written as DNA, the CDR3 is TGTGCCAGCAGTGAAAGAGGGTTTGGTGGCTACACCTTC. As protein: CASSERGFGGYTF.

V gene TRBV11-2 combines with J gene TRBJ2-1; D is possibly TRBD1 (5 bases). The CDR3 runs 15 residues. V was cut by 5 bases and J by 4 bases, with 15 bases left in between. Germline V gene lookup returns CDR1 SGHAT and CDR2 FQNNGV. In DNA, the CDR3 is TGTGCCAGCAGCCTTCTCAGGGCGACTTACAATGAGCAGTTCTTC. It encodes CASSLLRATYNEQFF.

This clone was observed once. The CDR3 loop reads CASSRKETQYF. For the CDR3, the DNA is TGTGCCAGCAGCAGGAAGGAGACCCAGTACTTC. The chain has TRBV2 and TRBJ2-5; D remains unclear. V shed 6 bases and J shed 5 bases, with 7 bases lying between them. CDR3 length equals 11 residues. Germline V CDR1 and CDR2: SNHLY, FYNNEI.

This rearrangement joins TRBV7-9 to TRBJ1-1; the D gene is possibly TRBD1 (6 bases). With 5 bases removed from V and 5 bases from J, the gap between germline ends came to 12 bases. The CDR3 is made up of 13 amino acids. The germline V gene has CDR1 SEHNR and CDR2 FQNEAQ (reference sequence). The CDR3 spells CASSKEDRTEAFF. The CDR3 bases are TGTGCCAGCAGCAAGGAAGACAGGACTGAAGCTTTCTTT.

This chain connects TRBV18 to TRBJ2-5; no definite D call. Deletions cut 0 bases from V and 1 base from J, with 15 bases between. The CDR3 is 17 amino acids. The germline V gene has CDR1 KGHSH and CDR2 LQKENI. The CDR3 bases are TGTGCCAGCTCACCACCGAACAGCCCACAAGGCCAAGAGACCCAGTACTTC. Protein: CASSPPNSPQGQETQYF. The whole variable domain, remainder taken from reference TRBV18 and TRBJ2-5, is NAGVMQNPRHLVRRRGQEARLRCSPMKGHSHVYWYRQLPEEGLKFMVYLQKENIIDESGMPKERFSAEFPKEGPSILRIQQVVRGDSAAYFCASSPPNSPQGQETQYFGPGTRLLVL.

The chain uses TRBV6-5 and TRBJ2-1, with D perhaps TRBD1 (6 bases). The germline V and J ends were trimmed by 0 bases and 4 bases, with 13 bases remaining between them. CDR1 is MNHEY and CDR2 is SVGAGI in the germline V gene. The CDR3 consists of 16 residues. In DNA form, the CDR3 reads TGTGCCAGCAGTTACTCGATACAGGGTCTTTACAATGAGCAGTTCTTC. This codes for CASSYSIQGLYNEQFF.

V usage is TRBV12-3 or TRBV12-4 and J usage is TRBJ2-2, with D possibly matching TRBD2 (5 bases). V gave up 3 bases and J gave up 9 bases, with 11 bases separating them. The CDR3 has 13 residues. CDR3 nucleotides: TGTGCCAGCAGTTTGCTAGGGAGCCGGGAGCTGTTTTTT. Translated: CASSLLGSRELFF.

The rearrangement joins TRBV7-2 to TRBJ2-7; D remains ambiguous. V lost 5 bases, J lost 3 bases, and 17 bases lay in between. From germline, CDR1 is SGHTA and CDR2 FQGNSA. CDR3 length equals 15 residues. The CDR3 DNA sequence: TGTGCCAGCAGCCCAGCCAGGTCGCTAGGCTACGAGCAGTACTTC. It translates to CASSPARSLGYEQYF.

The chain joins TRBV6-5 to TRBJ1-2; TRBD1 might be the D (6 bases). The CDR3 length is 16 residues. Trimming cost V 0 bases and J 4 bases, with 15 bases left between them. Germline-derived CDR1 and CDR2 are MNHEY and SVGAGI. The CDR3 here is CASSYSYRTELYGYTF. The CDR3 region has the DNA TGTGCCAGCAGTTACTCGTACCGGACAGAACTCTATGGCTACACCTTC.

A remark on this clone: Other DNA sequences in this sample translate to the same CDR3. The V call is TRBV6-5, the J call TRBJ1-2, with TRBD1 matching 7 bases. Germline CDR1 and CDR2: MNHEY and SVGAGI. V gave up 6 bases and J gave up 2 bases; unmatched junction bases: 3. The CDR3 is made up of 13 amino acids. CDR3 loop: CASSRQGNYGYTF. The CDR3 DNA reads as TGTGCCAGCAGCCGACAGGGAAACTATGGCTACACCTTC.

The chain joins TRBV23-1 to TRBJ1-2; 7 bases align to TRBD1. TRBV23-1 is an open reading frame whose function is uncertain. Germline trimming cut 3 bases from V and 6 bases from J; bases unmatched to any gene: 10. CDR3 length equals 15 residues. The CDR3 nucleotides read TGCGCCAGCAGTCAGGGCACAAGGGACAGAAATGGCTACACCTTC. Its translation is CASSQGTRDRNGYTF.

V usage is TRBV4-3 and J usage is TRBJ2-1, with D unclear. This CDR3 is 16 amino acids long. Looked up from germline, CDR1 is LGHNA and CDR2 is YSLEER. Trimming stripped 0 bases from V and 10 bases from J, with 19 bases between. In DNA form, the CDR3 reads TGCGCCAGCAGCCAAGATCCGATTTACTTGGGGTTAGAGCAGTTCTTC. Amino acid sequence: CASSQDPIYLGLEQFF.

The chain carries TRBV2 and TRBJ1-1; 8 positions match TRBD1. This CDR3 region has 14 residues. The J segment lost 3 bases and the V segment lost 6 bases, leaving 6 bases of the junction unmatched. Germline V CDR1 and CDR2: SNHLY, FYNNEI. CDR3 sequence: CASRFRGLDTEAFF. The CDR3 DNA sequence: TGTGCCAGCAGGTTCAGGGGGCTTGACACTGAAGCTTTCTTT.

V usage is TRBV7-3 and J usage is TRBJ1-1; no reliable D call. The ends were cut back, 0 bases at V and 1 base at J, with 3 bases in the middle. Per germline, CDR1 SGHTA and CDR2 FQGTGA. The CDR3 runs 13 residues. In nucleotides, the CDR3 is TGTGCCAGCAGCTTAACGGGGAACACTGAAGCTTTCTTT. Its protein product is CASSLTGNTEAFF.

The chain uses TRBV2 and TRBJ2-6; no clear D. The germline CDR1 and CDR2 sequences are SNHLY and FYNNEI. CDR3 length equals 12 residues. Trimming removed 5 bases at V and 2 bases at J, with 1 base between. CDR3 sequence: CASSTGANVLTF. In DNA form, the CDR3 reads TGTGCCAGCAGTACTGGGGCCAACGTCCTGACTTTC.

V is TRBV5-6 and J is TRBJ1-2; D is ambiguous. V lost 2 bases and J lost 4, with 3 bases in between. The CDR3 consists of 11 residues. Germline CDR1 and CDR2: SGHDT and YYEEEE. Here the CDR3 DNA reads TGTGCCAGCAGCTTTGGCTATGGCTACACCTTC. Translation: CASSFGYGYTF. The entire variable domain, with the rest obtained from reference TRBV5-6 and TRBJ1-2, is as follows: DAGVTQSPTHLIKTRGQQVTLRCSPKSGHDTVSWYQQALGQGPQFIFQYYEEEERQRGNFPDRFSGHQFPNYSSELNVNALLLGDSALYLCASSFGYGYTFGSGTRLTVV.

The chain recombines TRBV4-2 with TRBJ2-1; tentatively, D is TRBD1 (5 bases). V lost 1 base, J lost 2 bases, and 12 bases lay in between. The CDR3 spans 16 residues. Germline lookup yields CDR1 LGHNA and CDR2 YNFKEQ. The CDR3: CASSQVQETPYNEQFF. As DNA, the CDR3 is TGTGCCAGCAGCCAAGTACAGGAGACACCCTACAATGAGCAGTTCTTC.

This chain connects TRBV29-1 to TRBJ1-5, with D perhaps matching TRBD1 (5 bases). V lost 7 bases and J lost 0, with 7 bases in between. Germline CDR1 and CDR2: SQVTM and ANQGSEA. This CDR3 is 12 amino acids long. The CDR3 DNA reads as TGCAGCGCCGGGGCTAGCAATCAGCCCCAGCATTTT. Translation: CSAGASNQPQHF. The full variable domain, with the rest looked up from reference TRBV29-1 and TRBJ1-5, is SAVISQKPSRDICQRGTSLTIQCQVDSQVTMMFWYRQQPGQSLTLIATANQGSEATYESGFVIDKFPISRPNLTFSTLTVSNMSPEDSSIYLCSAGASNQPQHFGDGTRLSIL.

This clone was recorded only once. This rearrangement joins TRBV7-2 to TRBJ2-3, with 8 bases that match TRBD2. V was pared by 4 bases and J by 3 bases, with 12 bases of the junction left unmatched. In germline, CDR1 is SGHTA, CDR2 FQGNSA. CDR3 length: 17 residues. Here the CDR3 reads CASSSLSKRGFTDTQYF. The DNA for the CDR3 is TGTGCCAGCAGCTCGCTGTCGAAGCGGGGGTTTACAGATACGCAGTATTTT. The full variable domain, with the rest looked up from reference TRBV7-2 and TRBJ2-3, is GAGVSQSPSNKVTEKGKDVELRCDPISGHTALYWYRQSLGQGLEFLIYFQGNSAPDKSGLPSDRFSAERTGGSVSTLTIQRTQQEDSAVYLCASSSLSKRGFTDTQYFGPGTRLTVL.

This clone was counted between two and nine times. The chain recombines TRBV5-1 with TRBJ2-6; the D is unclear. V gave up 4 bases and J gave up 0 bases, with 11 bases separating them. Germline V CDR1 and CDR2: SGHRS, YFSETQ. This CDR3 is 16 amino acids long. The chain's CDR3 is CASSQQSGSGANVLTF. CDR3 DNA sequence: TGCGCCAGCAGCCAACAGTCGGGCTCTGGGGCCAACGTCCTGACTTTC. Full variable domain (rest looked up from reference TRBV5-1 and TRBJ2-6): KAGVTQTPRYLIKTRGQQVTLSCSPISGHRSVSWYQQTPGQGLQFLFEYFSETQRNKGNFPGRFSGRQFSNSRSEMNVSTLELGDSALYLCASSQQSGSGANVLTFGAGSRLTVL.